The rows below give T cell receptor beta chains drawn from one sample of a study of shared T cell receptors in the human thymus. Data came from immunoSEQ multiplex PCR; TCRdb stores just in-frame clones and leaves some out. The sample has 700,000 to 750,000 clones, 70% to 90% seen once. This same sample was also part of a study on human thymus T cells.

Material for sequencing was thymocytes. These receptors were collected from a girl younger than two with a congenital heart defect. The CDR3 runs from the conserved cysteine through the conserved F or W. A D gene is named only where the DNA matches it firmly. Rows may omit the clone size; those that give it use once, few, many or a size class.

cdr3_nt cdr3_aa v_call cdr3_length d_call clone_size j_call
TGCGCCAGCAGCCCTGGGAGGGCTAGCGGGGGAGTGAGAGAGACCCAGTACTTC CASSPGRASGGVRETQYF TRBV4-1 18 TRBD2 - TRBJ2-5
TGCGCCAGCAGCCAAGTTATCGGTCAAGAGACCCAGTACTTC CASSQVIGQETQYF TRBV4-1 14 - - TRBJ2-5
TGCAGCGTGCAGACAGGCAATCAGCCCCAGCATTTT CSVQTGNQPQHF TRBV29-1 12 - - TRBJ1-5
TGTGCCAGTAGTTTCGTTCCCAGGGGGCTGGGTCAGCCCCAGCATTTT CASSFVPRGLGQPQHF TRBV19 16 TRBD1 - TRBJ1-5
TGCGCCAGCAGCCAAGATCGGCCCCCTACTAGAGAATACACAGATACGCAGTATTTT CASSQDRPPTREYTDTQYF TRBV4-3 19 - - TRBJ2-3
TGCGCCAGCAGCGATTTCAGGGGGTCTCACGGGGAGCTGTTTTTT CASSDFRGSHGELFF TRBV4-1 15 TRBD1 - TRBJ2-2
TGTGCCAGCAGCCTTATCCCCACTAGCGGGGCGAACACCGGGGAGCTGTTTTTT CASSLIPTSGANTGELFF TRBV7-3 18 TRBD2 - TRBJ2-2
TGTGCCAGCAGTGAAGCTTTGGGCGGCTACACCTTC CASSEALGGYTF TRBV6-1 12 - - TRBJ1-2
TGTGCCAGCAGCTTGGAAGTAGACAGGAACACTGAAGCTTTCTTT CASSLEVDRNTEAFF TRBV5-6 15 - - TRBJ1-1
TGCAGCGTTGAAGATGAGGGACTAGCGGGCCCCCAAGAGACCCAGTACTTC CSVEDEGLAGPQETQYF TRBV29-1 17 TRBD2 - TRBJ2-5
TGTGCCAGCAGCCCACAGGGGGCTCCACAAGAGACCCAGTACTTC CASSPQGAPQETQYF TRBV13 15 TRBD1 - TRBJ2-5
TGTGCCAGCAGCGCTCATTTAGGAGAGAGAGGCTACACCTTC CASSAHLGERGYTF TRBV9 14 - - TRBJ1-2
TGTGCCAGTAGTATAGATGTCCCCTCGTGGTCCAAGGATGGGTGGGCCACTGAAGCTTTCTTT CASSIDVPSWSKDGWATEAFF TRBV19 21 - - TRBJ1-1
TGTGCCAGCAGCGTAAGCTGGACACCCACCAACTTAGACACAGATACGCAGTATTTT CASSVSWTPTNLDTDTQYF TRBV9 19 - - TRBJ2-3
TGTGCCAGCAGTCACCCAACGGCTAGCGCGAGCACAGATACGCAGTATTTT CASSHPTASASTDTQYF TRBV28 17 - - TRBJ2-3
TGCGCCAGCAGCCAAGTTCTCGGTAGGGAGGCCACCTTC CASSQVLGREATF TRBV4-3 13 - - TRBJ1-2
TGTGCCAGCAGTTTATTCTGCCCCATTAGGACAGGGCTCGGTGAAGCTTTCTTT CASSLFCPIRTGLGEAFF TRBV28 18 TRBD1 once TRBJ1-1
TGTGCCAGCAGCCTCTGGACAGACTTCTATGGCTACACCTTC CASSLWTDFYGYTF TRBV7-9 14 - - TRBJ1-2